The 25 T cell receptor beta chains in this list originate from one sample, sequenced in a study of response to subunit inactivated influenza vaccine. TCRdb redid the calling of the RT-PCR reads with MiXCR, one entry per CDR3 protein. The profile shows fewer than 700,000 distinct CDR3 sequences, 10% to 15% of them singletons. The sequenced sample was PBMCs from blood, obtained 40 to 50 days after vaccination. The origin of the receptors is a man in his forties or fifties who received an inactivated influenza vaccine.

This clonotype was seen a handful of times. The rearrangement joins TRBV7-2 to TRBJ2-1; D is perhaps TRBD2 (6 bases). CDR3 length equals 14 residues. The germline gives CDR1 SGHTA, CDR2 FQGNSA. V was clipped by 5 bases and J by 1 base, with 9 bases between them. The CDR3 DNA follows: TGTGCCAGCAGCCGTCGGGAGTCCTACAATGAGCAGTTCTTC. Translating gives CASSRRESYNEQFF.

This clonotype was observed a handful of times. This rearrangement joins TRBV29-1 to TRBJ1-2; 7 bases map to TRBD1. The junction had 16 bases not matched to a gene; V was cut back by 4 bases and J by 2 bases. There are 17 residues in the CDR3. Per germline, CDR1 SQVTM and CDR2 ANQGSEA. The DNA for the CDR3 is TGCAGCGTTGGGGGCTCGGGACAGAAGTCACCAAACTATGGCTACACCTTC. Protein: CSVGGSGQKSPNYGYTF.

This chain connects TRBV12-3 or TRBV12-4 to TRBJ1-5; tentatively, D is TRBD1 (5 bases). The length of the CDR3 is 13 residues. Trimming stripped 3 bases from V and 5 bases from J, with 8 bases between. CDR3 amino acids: CASSLRGDQPQHF. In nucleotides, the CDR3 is TGTGCCAGCAGTTTGCGGGGGGATCAGCCCCAGCATTTT.

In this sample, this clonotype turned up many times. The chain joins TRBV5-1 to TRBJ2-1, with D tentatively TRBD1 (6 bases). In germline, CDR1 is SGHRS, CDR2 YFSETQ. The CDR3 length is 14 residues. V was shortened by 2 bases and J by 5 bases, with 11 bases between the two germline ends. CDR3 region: CASSFRTVNNEQFF. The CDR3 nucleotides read TGCGCCAGCAGCTTTAGGACAGTGAACAATGAGCAGTTCTTC.

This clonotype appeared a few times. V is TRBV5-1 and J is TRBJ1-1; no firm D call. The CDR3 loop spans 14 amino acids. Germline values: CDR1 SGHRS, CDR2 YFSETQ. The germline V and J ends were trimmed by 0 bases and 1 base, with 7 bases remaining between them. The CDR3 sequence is CASSLARTNTEAFF. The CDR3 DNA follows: TGCGCCAGCAGCTTGGCCCGAACGAACACTGAAGCTTTCTTT.

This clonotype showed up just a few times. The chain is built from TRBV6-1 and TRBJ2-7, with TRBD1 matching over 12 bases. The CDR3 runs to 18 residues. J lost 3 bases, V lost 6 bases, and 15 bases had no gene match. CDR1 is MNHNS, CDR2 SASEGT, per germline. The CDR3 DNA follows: TGTGCCAGCAGCCCCGGGACAGGGGGCGGATATGGACTCTACGAGCAGTACTTC. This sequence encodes CASSPGTGGGYGLYEQYF.

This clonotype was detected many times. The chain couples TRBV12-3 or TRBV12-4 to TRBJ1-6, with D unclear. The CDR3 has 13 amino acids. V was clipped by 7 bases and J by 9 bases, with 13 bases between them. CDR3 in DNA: TGTGCCAGCACGTTGGGCGTGGGTTCACCCCTCCACTTT. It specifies CASTLGVGSPLHF.

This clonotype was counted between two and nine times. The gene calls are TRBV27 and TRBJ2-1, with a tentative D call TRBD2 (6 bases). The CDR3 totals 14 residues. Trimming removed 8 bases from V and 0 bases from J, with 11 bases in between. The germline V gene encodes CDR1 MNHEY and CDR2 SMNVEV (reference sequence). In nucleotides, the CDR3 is TGTGCCAGCCGGGACTGGAGCTCCTACAATGAGCAGTTCTTC. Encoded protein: CASRDWSSYNEQFF.

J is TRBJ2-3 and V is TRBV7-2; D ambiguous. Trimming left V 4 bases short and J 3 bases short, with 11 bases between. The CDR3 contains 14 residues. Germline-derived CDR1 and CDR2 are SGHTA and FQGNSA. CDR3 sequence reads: CASSSHLGTDTQYF. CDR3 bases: TGTGCCAGCAGCTCTCACCTCGGGACAGATACGCAGTATTTT.

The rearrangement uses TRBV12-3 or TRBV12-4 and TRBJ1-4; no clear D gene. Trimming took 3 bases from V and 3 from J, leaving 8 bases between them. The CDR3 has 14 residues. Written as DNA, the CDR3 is TGTGCCAGCAGTTTTTGGGCCTCTAATGAAAAACTGTTTTTT. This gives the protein CASSFWASNEKLFF.

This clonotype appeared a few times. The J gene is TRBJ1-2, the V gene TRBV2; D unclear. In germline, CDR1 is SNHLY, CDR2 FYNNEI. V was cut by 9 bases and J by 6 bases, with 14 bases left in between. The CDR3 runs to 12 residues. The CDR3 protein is CARSEQVHGYTF. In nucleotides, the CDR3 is TGTGCCAGGTCCGAACAAGTACATGGCTACACCTTC. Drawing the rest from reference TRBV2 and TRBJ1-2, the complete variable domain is EPEVTQTPSHQVTQMGQEVILRCVPISNHLYFYWYRQILGQKVEFLVSFYNNEISEKSEIFDDQFSVERPDGSNFTLKIRSTKLEDSAMYFCARSEQVHGYTFGSGTRLTVV.

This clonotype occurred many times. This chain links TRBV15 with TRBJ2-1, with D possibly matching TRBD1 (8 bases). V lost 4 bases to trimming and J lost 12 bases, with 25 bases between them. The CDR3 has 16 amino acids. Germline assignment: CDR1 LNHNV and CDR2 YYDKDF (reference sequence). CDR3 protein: CATSTTNTYRGGTQFF. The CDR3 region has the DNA TGTGCCACCAGCACGACAAATACCTACAGGGGGGGAACGCAGTTCTTC.

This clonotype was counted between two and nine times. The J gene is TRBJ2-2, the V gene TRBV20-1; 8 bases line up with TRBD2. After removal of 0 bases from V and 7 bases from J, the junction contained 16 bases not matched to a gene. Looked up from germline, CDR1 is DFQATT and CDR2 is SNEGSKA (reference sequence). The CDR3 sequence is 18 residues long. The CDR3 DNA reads TGCAGTGCTAGAGATCTGCTTCGGGAGGGCCAGGATGGCGGGGAGCTGTTTTTT. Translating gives CSARDLLREGQDGGELFF.

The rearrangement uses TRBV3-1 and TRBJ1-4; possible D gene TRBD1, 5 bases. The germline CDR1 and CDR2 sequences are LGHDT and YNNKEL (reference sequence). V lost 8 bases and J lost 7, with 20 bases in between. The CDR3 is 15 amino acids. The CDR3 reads CASSQGEGPGEKLFF. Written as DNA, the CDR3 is TGTGCCAGCTCCCAGGGAGAGGGACCAGGTGAAAAACTGTTTTTT.

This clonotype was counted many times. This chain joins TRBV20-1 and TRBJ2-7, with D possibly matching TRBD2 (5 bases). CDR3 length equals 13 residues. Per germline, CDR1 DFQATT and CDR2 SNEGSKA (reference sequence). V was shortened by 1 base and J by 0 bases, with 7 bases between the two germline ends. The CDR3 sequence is CSARAGSSYEQYF. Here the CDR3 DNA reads TGCAGTGCTAGAGCTGGGAGCTCCTACGAGCAGTACTTC.

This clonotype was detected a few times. The DNA for the CDR3 is TGTGCCAGCAGTCTTACAAGCTACAGGGGCGAGCAGTTCTTC. As protein: CASSLTSYRGEQFF. V gene TRBV7-9 combines with J gene TRBJ2-1, with 7 bases that match TRBD1. This CDR3 has 14 residues. J lost 10 bases, V lost 6 bases, and 12 bases had no gene match. Germline CDR1 SEHNR, CDR2 FQNEAQ (reference sequence).

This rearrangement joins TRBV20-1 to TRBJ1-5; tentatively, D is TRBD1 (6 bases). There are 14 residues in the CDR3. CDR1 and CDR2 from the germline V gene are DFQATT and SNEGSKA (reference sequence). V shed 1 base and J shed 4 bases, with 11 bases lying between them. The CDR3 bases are TGCAGTGCTAGAGGTAGGGGGGGTAATCAGCCCCAGCATTTT. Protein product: CSARGRGGNQPQHF.

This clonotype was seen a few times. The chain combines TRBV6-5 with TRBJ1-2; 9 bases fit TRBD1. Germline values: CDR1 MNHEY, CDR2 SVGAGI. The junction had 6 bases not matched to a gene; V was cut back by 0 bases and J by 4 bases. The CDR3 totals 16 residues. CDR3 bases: TGTGCCAGCAGTTACTCGAAGGGACAGGGAAGCTATGGCTACACCTTC. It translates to CASSYSKGQGSYGYTF.

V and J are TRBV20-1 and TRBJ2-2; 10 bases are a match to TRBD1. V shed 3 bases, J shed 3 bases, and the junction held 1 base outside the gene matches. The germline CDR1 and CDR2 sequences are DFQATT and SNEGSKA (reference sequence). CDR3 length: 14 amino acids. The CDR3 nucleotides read TGCAGTGCTAGGGACAGGGGGGACACCGGGGAGCTGTTTTTT. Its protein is CSARDRGDTGELFF.

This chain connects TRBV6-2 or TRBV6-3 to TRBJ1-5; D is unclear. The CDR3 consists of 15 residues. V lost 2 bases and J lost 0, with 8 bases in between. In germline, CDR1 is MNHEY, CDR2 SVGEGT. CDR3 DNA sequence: TGTGCCAGCAGTTACGGCAGGAATAGCAATCAGCCCCAGCATTTT. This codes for CASSYGRNSNQPQHF.

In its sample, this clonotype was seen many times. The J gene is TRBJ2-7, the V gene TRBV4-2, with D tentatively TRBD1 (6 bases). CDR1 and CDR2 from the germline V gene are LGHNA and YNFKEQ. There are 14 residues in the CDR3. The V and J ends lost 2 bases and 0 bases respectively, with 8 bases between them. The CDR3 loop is CASSQQTGSYEQYF. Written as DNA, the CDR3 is TGTGCCAGCAGCCAACAGACAGGCTCCTACGAGCAGTACTTC.

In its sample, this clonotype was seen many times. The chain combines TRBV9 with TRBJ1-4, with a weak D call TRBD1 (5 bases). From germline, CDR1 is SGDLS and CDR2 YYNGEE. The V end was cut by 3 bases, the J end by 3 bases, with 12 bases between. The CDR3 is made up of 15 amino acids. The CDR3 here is CASSGGGGANEKLFF. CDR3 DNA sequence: TGTGCCAGCAGCGGAGGAGGAGGGGCTAATGAAAAACTGTTTTTT. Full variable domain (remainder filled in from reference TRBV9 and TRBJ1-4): DSGVTQTPKHLITATGQRVTLRCSPRSGDLSVYWYQQSLDQGLQFLIQYYNGEERAKGNILERFSAQQFPDLHSELNLSSLELGDSALYFCASSGGGGANEKLFFGSGTQLSVL.

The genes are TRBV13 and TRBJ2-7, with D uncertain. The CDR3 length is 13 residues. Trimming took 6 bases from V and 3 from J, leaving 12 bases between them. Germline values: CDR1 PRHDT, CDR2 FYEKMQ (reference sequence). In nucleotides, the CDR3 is TGTGCCAGCAGGGTAAAGGAAGGCTACGAGCAGTACTTC. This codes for CASRVKEGYEQYF.

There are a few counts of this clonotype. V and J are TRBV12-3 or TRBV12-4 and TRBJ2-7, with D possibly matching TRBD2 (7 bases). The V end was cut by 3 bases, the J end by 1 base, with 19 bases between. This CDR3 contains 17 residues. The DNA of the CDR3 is TGTGCCAGCAGTTTCCAGGACGTAGGGGGGGGGTCCTACGAGCAGTACTTC. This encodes CASSFQDVGGGSYEQYF.

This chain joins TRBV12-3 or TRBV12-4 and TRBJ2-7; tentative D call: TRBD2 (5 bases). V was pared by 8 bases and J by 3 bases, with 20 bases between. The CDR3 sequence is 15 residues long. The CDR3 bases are TGTGCCAGCTCCTCCGCGGGCCCAGGTGGCTACGAGCAGTACTTC. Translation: CASSSAGPGGYEQYF.